Shown below are 32 T cell receptor beta chains from a single sample sequenced in a study of response to subunit inactivated influenza vaccine. TCRdb processed the RT-PCR reads anew with MiXCR; each CDR3 protein has one entry. The profile shows under 850,000 distinct CDR3 sequences, roughly 20% of them singletons. Source: PBMCs from blood, taken more than 4 days after vaccination. These receptors were obtained from a man aged 50 or older who received an inactivated influenza vaccine.

The chain links TRBV4-3 to TRBJ1-5; no clear D gene. Trimming removed 1 base from V and 4 bases from J, with 8 bases in between. Germline-derived CDR1 and CDR2 are LGHNA and YSLEER. This CDR3 is 14 amino acids long. The CDR3 region is CASSQGVTNQPQHF. DNA of the CDR3: TGCGCCAGCAGCCAAGGGGTGACTAATCAGCCCCAGCATTTT.

The chain couples TRBV29-1 to TRBJ1-1; no definite D call. Looked up from germline, CDR1 is SQVTM and CDR2 is ANQGSEA. The CDR3 spans 16 residues. Between the trimmed V and J ends, which lost 4 bases and 7 bases, there was a span of 25 bases. The CDR3: CSVGTTDGFKGVEAFF. The CDR3 nucleotides read TGCAGCGTTGGAACAACGGACGGATTTAAAGGTGTTGAAGCTTTCTTT.

This clonotype has just a few counts. This chain connects TRBV6-1 to TRBJ2-1; TRBD2 agrees at 9 bases. Trimming cost V 5 bases and J 5 bases; bases outside gene matches: 7. This CDR3 spans 15 amino acids. Germline CDR1 and CDR2: MNHNS and SASEGT. CDR3 region: CASSQAGLANNEQFF. The CDR3 DNA reads as TGTGCCAGCAGTCAGGCGGGACTAGCAAACAATGAGCAGTTCTTC.

This clonotype was observed a few times. The chain has TRBV12-3 or TRBV12-4 and TRBJ1-2; TRBD1 agrees at 7 bases. V lost 3 bases, J lost 9 bases, and 7 bases stayed unmatched. The CDR3 sequence is 13 residues long. CDR3 DNA: TGTGCCAGCAGTTTCGAGGGGGCGCCGCGCTACACCTTC. Its translation: CASSFEGAPRYTF.

V is TRBV5-6 and J is TRBJ2-2; D ambiguous. Germline V CDR1 and CDR2: SGHDT, YYEEEE. V was pared by 4 bases and J by 1 base, with 11 bases between. CDR3 length: 15 residues. CDR3 residues: CASSPRRLNTGELFF. As DNA, the CDR3 is TGTGCCAGCAGCCCTCGGAGACTGAACACCGGGGAGCTGTTTTTT.

This chain links TRBV10-3 with TRBJ2-7; possible D gene TRBD1, 6 bases. The CDR3 runs 12 residues. Deletions cut 10 bases from V and 0 bases from J, with 10 bases between. Germline CDR1 and CDR2: ENHRY and SYGVKD. CDR3 nucleotides: TGTGCCAACGGACAGTCCTCCTACGAGCAGTACTTC. Translating gives CANGQSSYEQYF.

The V call is TRBV19, the J call TRBJ2-3; tentative D call: TRBD1 (6 bases). Germline lookup yields CDR1 LNHDA and CDR2 SQIVND (reference sequence). The CDR3 extends over 14 amino acids. V was shortened by 6 bases and J by 1 base, with 11 bases between the two germline ends. The CDR3 DNA is TGTGCCAGTAGACCACAGGGTCGCACAGATACGCAGTATTTT. Translating it yields CASRPQGRTDTQYF.

The chain combines TRBV4-3 with TRBJ2-2, with D uncertain. In germline, CDR1 is LGHNA, CDR2 YSLEER. The CDR3 loop spans 15 amino acids. The ends were cut back, 1 base at V and 3 bases at J, with 9 bases in the middle. The CDR3 loop reads CASSQGADHTGELFF. CDR3 in DNA: TGCGCCAGCAGCCAAGGGGCAGATCACACCGGGGAGCTGTTTTTT.

This clonotype has more than one count but fewer than ten. The V call is TRBV10-3, the J call TRBJ2-6; D remains ambiguous. V was pared by 2 bases and J by 0 bases, with 2 bases between. The V gene's germline CDR1 is ENHRY and CDR2 SYGVKD. The CDR3 totals 14 residues. In DNA form, the CDR3 reads TGTGCCATCAGTGAGGCCTCTGGGGCCAACGTCCTGACTTTC. Amino acid sequence: CAISEASGANVLTF.

This clonotype showed up just a few times. The rearrangement links TRBV11-2 to TRBJ1-2; D uncertain. V lost 0 bases and J lost 7, with 9 bases in between. CDR1 is SGHAT and CDR2 is FQNNGV in the germline V gene. The CDR3 spans 13 residues. CDR3 sequence: CASSLEPNSGYTF. Written as DNA, the CDR3 is TGTGCCAGCAGCTTAGAACCAAATAGTGGCTACACCTTC. Drawing the rest from reference TRBV11-2 and TRBJ1-2, the complete variable domain is EAGVAQSPRYKIIEKRQSVAFWCNPISGHATLYWYQQILGQGPKLLIQFQNNGVVDDSQLPKDRFSAERLKGVDSTLKIQPAKLEDSAVYLCASSLEPNSGYTFGSGTRLTVV.

This rearrangement joins TRBV9 to TRBJ2-7, with D perhaps being TRBD1 or TRBD2 (7 bases each). The CDR3 consists of 15 residues. V lost 3 bases and J lost 0, with 13 bases in between. From germline, CDR1 is SGDLS and CDR2 YYNGEE. The CDR3 loop is CASSESGTASYEQYF. DNA of the CDR3: TGTGCCAGCAGCGAAAGCGGGACAGCCTCCTACGAGCAGTACTTC.

The sample holds a few counts of this clonotype. The chain couples TRBV4-2 to TRBJ1-1; 8 bases are a match to TRBD1. The CDR3 has 20 amino acids. With V trimmed by 6 bases and J by 0 bases, 21 bases remained unmatched. Germline V gene data show CDR1 as LGHNA and CDR2 as YNFKEQ. The CDR3 region has the DNA TGTGCCAGCAGGCCAGGACAGGGAGGGCGAATGACTGGGATGAACACTGAAGCTTTCTTT. Amino acid sequence: CASRPGQGGRMTGMNTEAFF.

The chain has TRBV2 and TRBJ2-1; D call uncertain. V was pared by 4 bases and J by 9 bases, with 10 bases between. The CDR3 consists of 12 residues. Per germline, CDR1 SNHLY and CDR2 FYNNEI. The CDR3 nucleotides read TGTGCCAGCAGTGGAAGGGCCGGTGAGCAGTTCTTC. Protein: CASSGRAGEQFF.

This clonotype came up a few times. V and J are TRBV7-9 and TRBJ2-7, with no clear D. The CDR3 has 14 amino acids. Deletions cut 6 bases from V and 6 bases from J, with 18 bases between. From germline, CDR1 is SEHNR and CDR2 FQNEAQ (reference sequence). This chain's CDR3 is CASSTTPSSGEQYF. CDR3 DNA sequence: TGTGCCAGCAGTACTACACCGAGTTCTGGCGAGCAGTACTTC.

The rearrangement uses TRBV9 and TRBJ1-3, with D tentatively TRBD1 (5 bases). The CDR3 totals 14 residues. Germline CDR1 reads SGDLS; CDR2 reads YYNGEE. The V and J ends lost 4 bases and 2 bases respectively, with 10 bases between them. The CDR3 DNA reads TGTGCCAGCAGCTTCGGGACGACTGGAAACACCATATATTTT. It encodes CASSFGTTGNTIYF.

The gene calls are TRBV20-1 and TRBJ2-7; D ambiguous. CDR1 and CDR2 (germline): DFQATT, SNEGSKA (reference sequence). Trimming removed 1 base at V and 6 bases at J, with 16 bases between. The CDR3 loop spans 14 amino acids. As DNA, the CDR3 is TGCAGTGCTAGAGGCCGGCAGAGACCGACCGAGCAGTACTTC. Protein sequence: CSARGRQRPTEQYF.

The V gene is TRBV7-6, the J gene TRBJ2-5; tentatively, D is TRBD2 (6 bases). Germline V CDR1 and CDR2: SGHVS, FNYEAQ. V gave up 5 bases and J gave up 3 bases, with 13 bases separating them. The CDR3 is 14 amino acids. The CDR3, as DNA: TGTGCCAGCAGCCGAGCCGGGGGAGAAGAGACCCAGTACTTC. It encodes CASSRAGGEETQYF.

CDR3 in amino acids: CASSPSRRLSTDTQYF. The CDR3 DNA is TGTGCCAGCAGCCCATCCCGGAGACTGTCTACAGATACGCAGTATTTT. The V gene is TRBV11-2, the J gene TRBJ2-3; D not resolved. The CDR3 totals 16 residues. The V and J ends lost 5 bases and 3 bases respectively, with 18 bases between them. Germline V lookup: CDR1 SGHAT, CDR2 FQNNGV.

Remarks on this clonotype: Its ends do not fully match the called genes, so a read error is possible. The J gene is TRBJ2-1, the V gene TRBV5-1; 8 bases align to TRBD1. Germline CDR1 reads SGHRS; CDR2 reads YFSETQ. CDR3 size: 15 residues. CDR3 region: CASAQKGQGGNEKFF. DNA for the CDR3: TGCGCCAGTGCCCAGAAAGGACAGGGCGGCAATGAGAAGTTCTTC.

The chain employs TRBV12-3 or TRBV12-4 and TRBJ2-7; D gene ambiguous. V was trimmed by 9 bases and J by 3 bases, leaving 12 bases between them. The CDR3 runs to 12 residues. CDR3 sequence: CARRFCDYEQYF. Written as DNA, the CDR3 is TGTGCCAGGCGCTTTTGTGACTACGAGCAGTACTTC.

This clonotype was observed a few times. The chain is built from TRBV10-3 and TRBJ1-4; the match to TRBD1 covers 8 bases. Germline trimming cut 5 bases from V and 4 bases from J; bases unmatched to any gene: 0. CDR1 and CDR2 from the germline V gene are ENHRY and SYGVKD. The CDR3 is made up of 13 amino acids. The CDR3 here is CAISTGGNEKLFF. CDR3 nucleotide sequence: TGTGCCATCAGTACAGGGGGTAATGAAAAACTGTTTTTT.

The rearrangement uses TRBV2 and TRBJ1-4, with D tentatively TRBD1 (5 bases). The CDR3 is 12 residues long. Germline V CDR1 and CDR2: SNHLY, FYNNEI. V gave up 8 bases and J gave up 6 bases, with 10 bases separating them. The CDR3 protein is CASAQGYEKLFF. The CDR3 coding sequence is TGTGCCAGCGCCCAGGGTTATGAAAAACTGTTTTTT.

This clonotype was seen a handful of times. The chain employs TRBV6-2 or TRBV6-3 and TRBJ2-1, with D hard to call. V was cut by 2 bases and J by 5 bases, with 19 bases left in between. Germline V gene lookup returns CDR1 MNHEY and CDR2 SVGEGT. The CDR3 extends over 17 amino acids. The DNA of the CDR3 is TGTGCCAGCAGTTACCCAAAGACAATAAAAGCAAACAATGAGCAGTTCTTC. This codes for CASSYPKTIKANNEQFF.

This clonotype was recorded only once. Here the CDR3 DNA reads TGTGCCAGCAGCCAAGATGGGCACAGCCCCGGAAACACCATATATTTT. It translates to CASSQDGHSPGNTIYF. The V call is TRBV4-2, the J call TRBJ1-3, with D hard to call. CDR3 size: 16 residues. Trimming took 0 bases from V and 4 from J, leaving 13 bases between them. Germline V gene lookup returns CDR1 LGHNA and CDR2 YNFKEQ.

DNA of the CDR3: TGTGCCAGCAGCTTGTTCGCGGGAGTAGGAAAAAACATTCAGTACTTC. Residues: CASSLFAGVGKNIQYF. The V and J genes are TRBV7-9 and TRBJ2-4; TRBD2 matches at 7 bases. This CDR3 is 16 amino acids long. In germline, CDR1 is SEHNR, CDR2 FQNEAQ (reference sequence). J lost 4 bases, V lost 3 bases, and 9 bases had no gene match.

The chain carries TRBV11-2 and TRBJ1-2; D may be TRBD1 (6 bases). Trimming stripped 2 bases from V and 3 bases from J, with 10 bases between. The length of the CDR3 is 14 residues. Germline CDR1 and CDR2: SGHAT and FQNNGV. As DNA, the CDR3 is TGTGCCAGCAGCTTATGGGGGGCGGACTATGGCTACACCTTC. Its translation: CASSLWGADYGYTF.

This clonotype was seen at least ten times. V gene TRBV27 combines with J gene TRBJ2-3, with 7 bases aligning to TRBD1. With 4 bases clipped from V and 2 bases from J, the junction kept 6 bases outside the gene matches. Per the germline V gene, CDR1 is MNHEY and CDR2 is SMNVEV (reference sequence). This CDR3 comprises 15 residues. The chain's CDR3 is CASSSTGAPTDTQYF. DNA of the CDR3: TGTGCCAGCAGTTCAACAGGGGCCCCCACAGATACGCAGTATTTT.

This rearrangement joins TRBV11-2 to TRBJ1-1, with D possibly being TRBD1 (5 bases). Per germline, CDR1 SGHAT and CDR2 FQNNGV. The CDR3 totals 13 residues. Deletions cut 1 base from V and 7 bases from J, with 10 bases between. CDR3 bases: TGTGCCAGCAGCTTAGGGCTGAGGGGTGAAGCTTTCTTT. Protein: CASSLGLRGEAFF. The entire variable domain, with the rest obtained from reference TRBV11-2 and TRBJ1-1, is as follows: EAGVAQSPRYKIIEKRQSVAFWCNPISGHATLYWYQQILGQGPKLLIQFQNNGVVDDSQLPKDRFSAERLKGVDSTLKIQPAKLEDSAVYLCASSLGLRGEAFFGQGTRLTVV.

CDR3 region: CASSEAGSGFNYGYTF. Written as DNA, the CDR3 is TGCGCCAGCAGTGAGGCAGGGTCAGGGTTTAACTATGGCTACACCTTC. This rearrangement joins TRBV10-2 to TRBJ1-2; possibly TRBD1 for D (5 bases). There are 16 residues in the CDR3. V dropped 2 bases and J dropped 1 base, with 14 bases sitting between them. CDR1 and CDR2 (germline): WSHSY, SAAADI.

This clonotype has more than one count but fewer than ten. The V gene is TRBV29-1, the J gene TRBJ2-7, with TRBD2 matching 7 bases. CDR1 is SQVTM and CDR2 is ANQGSEA in the germline V gene. Trimming took 5 bases from V and 3 from J; bases not matched to a gene: 10. This CDR3 contains 14 residues. CDR3 in amino acids: CSVKSRDYYYEQYF. In nucleotides, the CDR3 is TGCAGCGTTAAGAGCCGGGACTACTACTACGAGCAGTACTTC.

This clonotype was observed a few times. The chain uses TRBV20-1 and TRBJ1-6, with a weak D call TRBD1 (5 bases). This CDR3 has 15 amino acids. Germline CDR1 DFQATT, CDR2 SNEGSKA (reference sequence). Deletions cut 3 bases from V and 5 bases from J, with 14 bases between. CDR3 in DNA: TGCAGTGCTAGGGGGGGGACCGCAGATAATTCACCCCTCCACTTT. Protein: CSARGGTADNSPLHF.

The genes are TRBV14 and TRBJ2-2; a possible D gene is TRBD1 (5 bases). Trimming cost V 7 bases and J 0 bases, with 15 bases left between them. The CDR3 is 16 residues long. Germline V CDR1 and CDR2: SGHDN, FVKESK. The CDR3 here is CASTVGARTNTGELFF. The CDR3, as DNA: TGTGCCAGCACCGTTGGGGCCAGAACGAACACCGGGGAGCTGTTTTTT.